This is a list of T cell receptor beta chains from one sample in a study of patients and donors after allogeneic stem cell transplantation. One entry per CDR3 protein, called by TCRdb with MiXCR from the RT-PCR reads. The data hold roughly 960,000 distinct CDR3 sequences, with under 20% observed a single time. The sample taken for sequencing was blood, either unsorted or a sorted T cell fraction (not recorded which). These receptor sequences come from a human donor who was either an allogeneic HSCT recipient or a stem cell or donor lymphocyte infusion donor (not recorded which). It is not recorded whose cells these are; they may come from a transplant donor. Both conserved end residues are part of each CDR3. The D gene is left open where the match is weak. Clone size, where shown, is once, few, many, or a class for clones that have expanded.

j_call v_call d_call clone_size cdr3_aa cdr3_nt
TRBJ2-1 TRBV12-3/TRBV12-4 TRBD1 few CASRTRQGARQFF TGTGCCAGCAGGACCCGACAGGGGGCGCGTCAGTTCTTC
TRBJ2-5 TRBV5-1 . few CASSSARQLSLIQETQYF TGCGCCAGCAGCTCGGCCCGACAGTTATCGCTGATCCAAGAGACCCAGTACTTC
TRBJ1-5 TRBV18 TRBD1 . CASSPRQGMGNQPQHF TGTGCCAGCTCACCCCGACAGGGGATGGGCAATCAGCCCCAGCATTTT
TRBJ2-3 TRBV6-5 TRBD2 few CASSYSSLTSVGDTQYF TGTGCCAGCAGTTACTCGTCGTTGACTAGCGTCGGAGATACGCAGTATTTT
TRBJ2-1 TRBV29-1 . . CSVVVSFSYNEQFF TGCAGCGTTGTAGTCTCATTTTCATACAATGAGCAGTTCTTC
TRBJ2-2 TRBV6-2/TRBV6-3 . . CASSSVRDIVDTGELFF TGTGCCAGCAGCTCCGTACGGGACATCGTGGACACCGGGGAGCTGTTTTTT
TRBJ1-2 TRBV12-3/TRBV12-4 TRBD1 . CASSKQGIGYGYTF TGTGCCAGCAGTAAACAGGGGATCGGCTATGGCTACACCTTC
TRBJ2-7 TRBV19 . few CASSMGWDYEQYF TGTGCCAGTAGTATGGGGTGGGACTACGAGCAGTACTTC
TRBJ1-2 TRBV19 TRBD1 few CASSIADRGRGYTF TGTGCCAGTAGTATAGCGGACAGGGGGCGCGGCTACACCTTC
TRBJ1-2 TRBV10-3 . few CAINDGGRGYTF TGTGCCATCAATGACGGGGGTCGTGGCTACACCTTC
TRBJ2-1 TRBV20-1 . . CSASGKGYEQFF TGCAGTGCTAGCGGAAAGGGTTATGAGCAGTTCTTC
TRBJ1-2 TRBV12-3/TRBV12-4 . many CASSFPGNYGYTF TGTGCCAGCAGTTTTCCGGGAAACTATGGCTACACCTTC
TRBJ1-5 TRBV9 . once CASSVSGTGNQPQHF TGTGCCAGCAGCGTCTCGGGAACTGGCAATCAGCCCCAGCATTTT
TRBJ2-5 TRBV3-1 TRBD1 few CASSLRDSQYF TGTGCCAGCAGCCTCCGGGACAGCCAGTACTTC
TRBJ1-5 TRBV20-1 TRBD1 few CSALRDSGKQPQHF TGCAGTGCCCTGCGGGACAGTGGAAAGCAGCCCCAGCATTTT
TRBJ2-7 TRBV7-2 . . CASSLAWGSVLSYEQYF TGTGCCAGCAGCTTAGCTTGGGGTAGCGTCCTCTCCTACGAGCAGTACTTC
TRBJ1-1 TRBV27 . few CASSLSGGFEGTEAFF TGTGCCAGCAGTTTATCGGGGGGATTTGAGGGCACTGAAGCTTTCTTT